The 15 T cell receptor beta chains presented below share a single source sample, sequenced in a study of blood T cells in healthy people across ages. The authors ran a second PCR of 7 to 11 cycles using a sample-barcoded 5' primer and a J-beta primer mix. TCRdb ran MiXCR on the 5' RACE reads and lists one entry per CDR3 protein. This table holds some 1.7 million distinct CDR3 sequences, 28% found once. The sequencing sample was made of blood. The receptors originated from a woman between 25 and 40 years old in good health.

The chain carries TRBV5-6 and TRBJ2-1, with 11 bases fitting TRBD1. The V gene end was trimmed by 4 bases and the J gene end by 8 bases; junction bases not matched to a gene: 8. The CDR3 length is 15 residues. Per germline, CDR1 SGHDT and CDR2 YYEEEE. The CDR3: CASSGGQGAIDEQFF. The CDR3, as DNA: TGTGCCAGCAGCGGCGGACAGGGGGCGATCGATGAGCAGTTCTTC.

The chain couples TRBV6-2 or TRBV6-3 to TRBJ2-3; D gene ambiguous. Germline V gives CDR1 MNHEY, CDR2 SVGEGT. The V end lost 6 bases, the J end lost 0 bases, and 7 bases lay between the germline ends. The CDR3 sequence is 13 residues long. The CDR3 sequence: CASRWSSTDTQYF. The CDR3 DNA sequence: TGTGCCAGCAGGTGGAGTAGCACAGATACGCAGTATTTT.

J is TRBJ2-7 and V is TRBV20-1, with D perhaps TRBD2 (5 bases). CDR3 length: 11 residues. CDR1 and CDR2 from the germline V gene are DFQATT and SNEGSKA (reference sequence). V was cut by 5 bases and J by 7 bases, with 12 bases left in between. As DNA, the CDR3 is TGCAGTGCTTATCTCTCGGGAGAGCAGTACTTC. Its protein product is CSAYLSGEQYF.

The table lists this clonotype with many counts. The chain recombines TRBV5-1 with TRBJ1-5, with D tentatively TRBD1 (5 bases). Deletions cut 2 bases from V and 4 bases from J, with 10 bases between. Germline V gene sequence: CDR1 SGHRS, CDR2 YFSETQ. The CDR3 covers 14 residues. The CDR3 spells CASSLNQGNQPQHF. CDR3 nucleotide sequence: TGCGCCAGCAGCTTAAATCAGGGTAATCAGCCCCAGCATTTT.

This clonotype was seen only a few times. The chain uses TRBV7-6 and TRBJ2-1; TRBD2 might be the D (5 bases). CDR1 and CDR2 from the germline V gene are SGHVS and FNYEAQ. CDR3 length equals 12 residues. The V end lost 4 bases, the J end lost 9 bases, and 10 bases lay between the germline ends. This chain's CDR3 is CASSSGLSEQFF. CDR3 sequence (DNA): TGTGCCAGCAGCTCCGGACTGTCTGAGCAGTTCTTC.

This clonotype was observed at least ten times. The V gene is TRBV24-1, the J gene TRBJ2-3; D is ambiguous. Per germline, CDR1 KGHDR and CDR2 SFDVKD. V was shortened by 1 base and J by 5 bases, with 9 bases between the two germline ends. The CDR3 contains 14 residues. As DNA, the CDR3 is TGTGCCACCAGTGATTTCCCAAGTGGAGATACGCAGTATTTT. Its translation is CATSDFPSGDTQYF.

This clonotype turned up a few times. The CDR3 nucleotides read TGTGCCAGCAGCTTGGGACTAGCGGGACAGGGGGGGCAGTTCTTC. Amino acids: CASSLGLAGQGGQFF. This rearrangement joins TRBV7-2 to TRBJ2-1; 13 nucleotides match TRBD2. Germline values: CDR1 SGHTA, CDR2 FQGNSA. The CDR3 sequence is 15 residues long. V lost 3 bases to trimming and J lost 12 bases; unmatched junction nucleotides: 8.

The rearrangement joins TRBV7-2 to TRBJ2-2, with TRBD1 identical over 9 bases. Germline trimming cut 6 bases from V and 5 bases from J; bases unmatched to any gene: 10. Germline V lookup: CDR1 SGHTA, CDR2 FQGNSA. CDR3 length: 16 residues. CDR3 coding DNA: TGTGCCAGCAGTTCCGTTGGGACAGGGAATACCGGGGAGCTGTTTTTT. It codes for CASSSVGTGNTGELFF. The full variable domain, its missing parts supplied by reference TRBV7-2 and TRBJ2-2, is GAGVSQSPSNKVTEKGKDVELRCDPISGHTALYWYRQSLGQGLEFLIYFQGNSAPDKSGLPSDRFSAERTGGSVSTLTIQRTQQEDSAVYLCASSSVGTGNTGELFFGEGSRLTVL.

A few counts support this clonotype. This chain links TRBV5-1 with TRBJ1-5; 7 bases fit TRBD1. This CDR3 contains 14 residues. Germline V lookup: CDR1 SGHRS, CDR2 YFSETQ. V shed 3 bases, J shed 3 bases, and the junction held 3 bases outside the gene matches. The CDR3 loop is CASSSGTDNQPQHF. CDR3 nucleotides: TGCGCCAGCAGCTCCGGGACAGACAATCAGCCCCAGCATTTT.

As for this clonotype: A much larger clone is a single base away; this may be a read error. The chain employs TRBV6-5 and TRBJ2-7; TRBD1 matches at 7 bases. CDR3 size: 14 residues. Germline CDR1 MNHEY, CDR2 SVGAGI. DNA of the CDR3: TGTGCCAGCAGATACTCCGACAGGGTATACGAGCAGTACTTC. This translates into CASRYSDRVYEQYF.

CDR3 protein: CASSLRPYLAKNIQYF. The DNA for the CDR3 is TGTGCCAGCAGTTTACGGCCCTACCTAGCCAAAAACATTCAGTACTTC. The V call is TRBV12-3 or TRBV12-4, the J call TRBJ2-4; D uncertain. The CDR3 consists of 16 residues. Trimming cost V 2 bases and J 0 bases, with 11 bases left between them.

The sample holds many counts of this clonotype. The chain has TRBV7-2 and TRBJ2-1; 11 nucleotides align to TRBD2. The CDR3 has 17 residues. Germline-derived CDR1 and CDR2 are SGHTA and FQGNSA. With 5 bases clipped from V and 9 bases from J, the junction kept 15 bases outside the gene matches. CDR3 sequence (DNA): TGTGCCAGCAGCGTATCATACTCCGCGCTAGCGGGGGGTGAGCAGTTCTTC. Residues: CASSVSYSALAGGEQFF.

V is TRBV29-1 and J is TRBJ1-1, with TRBD1 identical over 10 bases. The V segment lost 4 bases and the J segment 5 bases; nucleotides outside the gene matches: 7. The germline CDR1 and CDR2 sequences are SQVTM and ANQGSEA. CDR3 length equals 14 residues. The CDR3 loop reads CSVVQDRGGTEAFF. In DNA, the CDR3 is TGCAGCGTTGTGCAGGACAGGGGGGGGACTGAAGCTTTCTTT.

The rearrangement links TRBV4-1 to TRBJ2-1; the D gene could be TRBD1 or TRBD2 (5 bases each). CDR3 length equals 16 residues. Trimming removed 2 bases at V and 0 bases at J, with 11 bases between. In germline, CDR1 is MGHRA, CDR2 YSYEKL. CDR3 nucleotides: TGCGCCAGCAGCCAACGCGAGAGGGGCTCCTACAATGAGCAGTTCTTC. This gives the protein CASSQRERGSYNEQFF.

This clonotype was picked up a small number of times. The chain has TRBV19 and TRBJ2-7, with D perhaps assigned TRBD1 or TRBD2 (5 bases each). CDR1 is LNHDA, CDR2 SQIVND, per germline (reference sequence). There are 15 residues in the CDR3. The V end lost 4 bases, the J end lost 0 bases, and 13 bases lay between the germline ends. The CDR3 DNA reads as TGTGCCAGTAGTACCGGGACGGGAAGCTCCTACGAGCAGTACTTC. Its translation: CASSTGTGSSYEQYF.